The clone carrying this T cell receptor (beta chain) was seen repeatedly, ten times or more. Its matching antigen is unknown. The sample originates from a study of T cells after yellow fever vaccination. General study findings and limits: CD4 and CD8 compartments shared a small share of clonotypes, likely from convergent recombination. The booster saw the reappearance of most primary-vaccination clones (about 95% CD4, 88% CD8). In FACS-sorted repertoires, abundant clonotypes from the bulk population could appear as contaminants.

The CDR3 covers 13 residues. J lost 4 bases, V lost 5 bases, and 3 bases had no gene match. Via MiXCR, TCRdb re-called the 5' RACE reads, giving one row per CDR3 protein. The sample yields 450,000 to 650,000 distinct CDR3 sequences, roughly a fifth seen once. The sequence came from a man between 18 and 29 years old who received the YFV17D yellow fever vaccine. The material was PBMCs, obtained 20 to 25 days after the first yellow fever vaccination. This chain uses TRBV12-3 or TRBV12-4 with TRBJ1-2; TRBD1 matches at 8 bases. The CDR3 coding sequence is TGTGCCAGCAGTCCCAGGGGGCCCTATGGCTACACCTTC. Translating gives CASSPRGPYGYTF.